This T cell receptor beta chain was recorded in a study of blood T cells in healthy people across ages. The V gene's germline CDR1 is LGHNA and CDR2 YSLEER. The CDR3 covers 18 residues. J gave up 0 bases and V 0 bases, and 9 bases lay outside the gene matches. A sample-barcoded 5' primer and a J-beta primer mix were used in a second PCR of roughly 7 to 11 cycles. TCRdb fed the 5' RACE reads into MiXCR, producing one record per CDR3 protein. The sample has fewer than 1 million distinct CDR3 sequences, 40% to 50% seen once. Sequenced input: blood. The sequence derives from a man in his sixties in good health. The chain couples TRBV4-3 to TRBJ2-3, with 7 nucleotides matching TRBD2. Here the CDR3 DNA reads TGCGCCAGCAGCCAAGATGAGGCAGGGCGGGGGAGCACAGATACGCAGTATTTT. Translated: CASSQDEAGRGSTDTQYF.